This TCR beta chain was captured by sequencing in a study of OX40 agonist ivuxolimab in advanced cancers. On the study more broadly: Patients received ivuxolimab, an agonistic anti-OX40 (CD134) antibody. Every 2 weeks, patients received ivuxolimab intravenously, dosed at 0.01 to 10 mg/kg. Study-level points and caveats: Antigen specificity remained undetermined for the expanded peripheral T cells.

Individuals having autoimmune disease history or systemic immunosuppression were not enrolled. Sequencing used immunoSEQ multiplex PCR; TCRdb keeps in-frame clones, though not all of them. The sample has some 41,000 clones; more than 70% are singletons. This clone occurred a few times. What it binds is not known. Germline CDR1 SEHNR, CDR2 FQNEAQ (reference sequence). V lost 5 bases to trimming and J lost 0 bases, with 5 bases between them. There are 13 residues in the CDR3. Sequences were derived from CD4+ or CD8+ T cells sorted from blood, sampled in a trial of the OX40 agonist ivuxolimab. The clonotype was recovered from an adult with an advanced solid tumor such as melanoma, head and neck, liver or kidney cancer. The chain couples TRBV7-9 to TRBJ1-3; D is ambiguous. CDR3 loop: CASSHFSGNTIYF. For the CDR3, the DNA is TGTGCCAGCAGCCATTTCTCTGGAAACACCATATATTTT.